The present T cell receptor (beta chain) was sequenced within a study of cytomegalovirus exposure and HLA in healthy donors. Study details: A prior analysis found fewer than 120 million unique TCR beta sequences from some 190 million T cells.

The PCR was carried out with 60 Vbeta primers and 13 Jbeta primers. Profiling relied on immunoSEQ multiplex PCR, and the TCRdb table lists in-frame clones only, not all of them. The sample has 150,000 to 200,000 clones. Germline CDR1 is MGHDK and CDR2 is SYGVNS. V was clipped by 2 bases and J by 5 bases, with 10 bases between them. The CDR3 length is 13 residues. The sample consisted of PBMCs. The TCR sequence derives from a woman aged 18-35 years in good health and CMV-seropositive. The V call is TRBV25-1, the J call TRBJ2-7, with D possibly being TRBD1 (5 bases). CDR3 in DNA: TGTGCCAGCAGTGAACAGGGATCCCACGAGCAGTACTTC. This sequence encodes CASSEQGSHEQYF.